These 29 T cell receptor beta chains were sequenced from one sample in a study of T cell changes during pregnancy in multiple sclerosis. The assay was immunoSEQ multiplex PCR, and TCRdb's table has in-frame clones only and misses some. Counted here are roughly 100,000 clones, roughly 90% occurring once; the ten biggest clones make up 1.5% to 2%. The sequencing here drew on peripheral blood, taken after pregnancy. The receptors here all came from a female donor with multiple sclerosis, enrolled in a pregnancy study.

The chain recombines TRBV7-9 with TRBJ1-6, with 9 nucleotides matching TRBD1. This CDR3 has 15 amino acids. The V gene end was trimmed by 0 bases and the J gene end by 9 bases; junction bases not matched to a gene: 3. Germline V gene lookup returns CDR1 SEHNR and CDR2 FQNEAQ (reference sequence). CDR3 nucleotide sequence: TGTGCCAGCAGCTTAGCGACAGGGGGGCCTTCACCCCTCCACTTT. Amino acid sequence: CASSLATGGPSPLHF.

This rearrangement joins TRBV19 to TRBJ1-5, with a weak D call TRBD1 (6 bases). The CDR3 loop spans 14 amino acids. Germline-derived CDR1 and CDR2 are LNHDA and SQIVND (reference sequence). V lost 11 bases, J lost 1 base, and 15 bases lay in between. The CDR3 DNA is TGTGCCGCAGGGGAGGGTTCGAGCAATCAGCCCCAGCATTTT. Protein: CAAGEGSSNQPQHF.

The chain uses TRBV29-1 and TRBJ1-5; D may be TRBD1 (5 bases). The CDR3 extends over 14 amino acids. The germline V gene encodes CDR1 SQVTM and CDR2 ANQGSEA. Trimming took 6 bases from V and 1 from J, leaving 13 bases between them. CDR3 sequence: CSVRTGESNQPQHF. The CDR3 nucleotides are TGCAGCGTCCGGACGGGGGAGAGCAATCAGCCCCAGCATTTT.

The chain carries TRBV7-2 and TRBJ1-2; D possibly corresponds to TRBD1 (6 bases). Germline CDR1 and CDR2: SGHTA and FQGNSA. The CDR3 contains 15 residues. V lost 1 base, J lost 8 bases, and 17 bases lay in between. CDR3 sequence reads: CASSLVGQPFGGYTF. In DNA form, the CDR3 reads TGTGCCAGCAGCTTAGTAGGACAGCCCTTTGGGGGCTACACCTTC.

V is TRBV7-3 and J is TRBJ2-3; 8 nucleotides agree with TRBD2. The CDR3 contains 16 residues. Per the germline V gene, CDR1 is SGHTA and CDR2 is FQGTGA. With V trimmed by 4 bases and J by 3 bases, 9 bases remained unmatched. The CDR3 is CASSSESGRGTDTQYF. In nucleotides, the CDR3 is TGTGCCAGCAGCTCCGAAAGCGGGAGAGGGACAGATACGCAGTATTTT.

The J gene is TRBJ2-1, the V gene TRBV25-1, with D possibly being TRBD2 (5 bases). The CDR3 covers 11 residues. The V and J ends lost 7 bases and 10 bases respectively, with 11 bases between them. Germline loops: CDR1 MGHDK, CDR2 SYGVNS. CDR3 bases: TGTGCCAGCAAAGTCCGGGGAGAGCAGTTCTTC. Translating it yields CASKVRGEQFF.

The rearrangement links TRBV28 to TRBJ2-7; tentative D call: TRBD2 (5 bases). Germline V gene data show CDR1 as MDHEN and CDR2 as SYDVKM. This CDR3 comprises 14 residues. The V gene lost 1 base and the J gene lost 5 bases, with 12 bases spanning the gap. CDR3: CASSLYAWEHEQYF. DNA for the CDR3: TGTGCCAGCAGTTTATACGCATGGGAGCACGAGCAGTACTTC.

By sample share, this clone is medium-sized. Written as DNA, the CDR3 is TGTGCCAGCAGTATACAGGGGTTACAAGAGACCCAGTACTTC. It specifies CASSIQGLQETQYF. The chain uses TRBV27 and TRBJ2-5; TRBD1 matches 7 bases. Germline CDR1 and CDR2: MNHEY and SMNVEV (reference sequence). The trim removed 5 bases at V and 2 bases at J, leaving 5 bases unmatched. CDR3 length: 14 residues.

The V call is TRBV9, the J call TRBJ1-1; D is unclear. The CDR3 has 14 amino acids. Germline V CDR1 and CDR2: SGDLS, YYNGEE. V was clipped by 4 bases and J by 3 bases, with 13 bases between them. CDR3 sequence (DNA): TGTGCCAGCAGCCCTAGCGTGAGGGACACTGAAGCTTTCTTT. This gives the protein CASSPSVRDTEAFF. The whole variable domain, filled in from reference TRBV9 and TRBJ1-1, reads DSGVTQTPKHLITATGQRVTLRCSPRSGDLSVYWYQQSLDQGLQFLIQYYNGEERAKGNILERFSAQQFPDLHSELNLSSLELGDSALYFCASSPSVRDTEAFFGQGTRLTVV.

The table lists this clone with a count of one. The chain uses TRBV5-5 and TRBJ2-1; 15 bases are shared with TRBD2. CDR1 and CDR2 from the germline V gene are SGHKS and YYEKEE (reference sequence). The CDR3 has 18 amino acids. V dropped 4 bases and J dropped 6; count of bases not matched to a gene: 11. The CDR3 here is CASSLFSGLAGGFNEQFF. The CDR3, as DNA: TGTGCCAGCAGCCTTTTCTCGGGACTAGCGGGAGGTTTCAATGAGCAGTTCTTC.

The chain employs TRBV7-9 and TRBJ2-5, with D possibly being TRBD2 (5 bases). V dropped 5 bases and J dropped 1 base, with 20 bases sitting between them. Germline loops: CDR1 SEHNR, CDR2 FQNEAQ (reference sequence). The CDR3 is 17 amino acids. This CDR3 is CASSPERGQAFQETQYF. CDR3 DNA: TGTGCCAGCAGCCCCGAGCGAGGGCAAGCTTTCCAAGAGACCCAGTACTTC.

The chain links TRBV29-1 to TRBJ2-1; tentatively, D is TRBD1 (5 bases). V gave up 1 base and J gave up 10 bases, with 11 bases separating them. The CDR3 sequence is 12 residues long. In germline, CDR1 is SQVTM, CDR2 ANQGSEA. CDR3 sequence reads: CSVEVTGGEQFF. DNA for the CDR3: TGCAGCGTTGAAGTAACAGGCGGCGAGCAGTTCTTC.

The chain couples TRBV5-1 to TRBJ1-2; 7 nucleotides align to TRBD1. The V and J ends lost 7 bases and 7 bases, in that order; junction bases with no gene match: 16. The CDR3 has 15 residues. CDR1 SGHRS and CDR2 YFSETQ come from the germline V gene. The CDR3 protein is CASGMDRTVLSGYTF. In nucleotides, the CDR3 is TGCGCCAGCGGGATGGACAGGACGGTTTTGAGTGGCTACACCTTC.

The chain uses TRBV19 and TRBJ2-2, with D possibly matching TRBD1 (5 bases). Germline CDR1 is LNHDA and CDR2 is SQIVND (reference sequence). The CDR3 length is 17 residues. Trimming took 3 bases from V and 0 from J, leaving 14 bases between them. The CDR3 spells CASSMRQGPSNTGELFF. As DNA, the CDR3 is TGTGCCAGTAGTATGAGGCAGGGCCCTTCGAACACCGGGGAGCTGTTTTTT.

The chain combines TRBV5-8 with TRBJ2-7; 7 nucleotides line up with TRBD1. The CDR3 is made up of 15 amino acids. Germline CDR1 reads SGHTS; CDR2 reads YDEGEE. After removal of 4 bases from V and 0 bases from J, the junction contained 7 bases not matched to a gene. CDR3 sequence (DNA): TGTGCCAGCAGCCCCCTACGGACAGGCTCCTACGAGCAGTACTTC. This gives the protein CASSPLRTGSYEQYF.

Only one count was recorded for this clone. The chain uses TRBV2 and TRBJ2-2; D is possibly TRBD1 (6 bases). The germline CDR1 and CDR2 sequences are SNHLY and FYNNEI. V lost 6 bases to trimming and J lost 2 bases, with 10 bases between them. This CDR3 has 14 amino acids. CDR3 loop: CASSDRKNTGELFF. For the CDR3, the DNA is TGTGCCAGCAGCGACAGGAAAAACACCGGGGAGCTGTTTTTT.

The chain uses TRBV30 and TRBJ1-2; the match to TRBD1 covers 8 bases. The junction had 12 bases not matched to a gene; V was cut back by 2 bases and J by 4 bases. The germline CDR1 and CDR2 sequences are GTSNPN and SVGIG (reference sequence). This CDR3 is built from 16 residues. CDR3 coding DNA: TGTGCCTGGAGTTCCCTCAGGGGGCTTGGCCCCTATGGCTACACCTTC. The encoded protein is CAWSSLRGLGPYGYTF.

The gene calls are TRBV6-1 and TRBJ2-5; 9 bases match TRBD1. V trimming: 3 bases; J trimming: 4 bases; junction bases outside the gene matches: 6. Germline-derived CDR1 and CDR2 are MNHNS and SASEGT. This CDR3 has 15 residues. For the CDR3, the DNA is TGTGCCAGCAGTGAGGGACAGGGCTTTCGAGAGACCCAGTACTTC. Amino acid sequence: CASSEGQGFRETQYF.

This clone was recorded a few times. The V call is TRBV19, the J call TRBJ1-1, with a weak D call TRBD1 (5 bases). Germline values: CDR1 LNHDA, CDR2 SQIVND (reference sequence). This CDR3 spans 15 amino acids. With 0 bases removed from V and 4 bases from J, the gap between germline ends came to 12 bases. The CDR3 DNA sequence: TGTGCCAGTAGTATAGACGGCACTGGGGCCACTGAAGCTTTCTTT. Its protein product is CASSIDGTGATEAFF.

The genes are TRBV7-6 and TRBJ1-2, with 10 bases fitting TRBD1. CDR3 size: 17 residues. Germline V lookup: CDR1 SGHVS, CDR2 FNYEAQ. V gave up 6 bases and J gave up 4 bases; unmatched junction bases: 14. The CDR3, as DNA: TGTGCCAGCAGTTCCCGGGACAGGGGACCGCAAGGCTATGGCTACACCTTC. Amino acid sequence: CASSSRDRGPQGYGYTF.

V usage is TRBV11-2 and J usage is TRBJ1-3, with D maybe TRBD1 (6 bases). Deletions cut 2 bases from V and 3 bases from J, with 14 bases between. CDR1 SGHAT and CDR2 FQNNGV come from the germline V gene. The CDR3 loop spans 16 amino acids. The CDR3 loop reads CASSLQGFVFGNTIYF. The CDR3 region has the DNA TGTGCCAGCAGCTTACAGGGGTTTGTATTTGGAAACACCATATATTTT.

On this clone: Other DNA sequences from this sample encode an identical CDR3 as well. Here the CDR3 DNA reads TGCGCCAGCAGCTCGGGACAGGGGAACGAAAAACTGTTTTTT. Translating it yields CASSSGQGNEKLFF. The rearrangement joins TRBV5-1 to TRBJ1-4; 10 bases are a match to TRBD1. With 3 bases clipped from V and 8 bases from J, the junction kept 4 bases outside the gene matches. Germline V gives CDR1 SGHRS, CDR2 YFSETQ. This CDR3 region has 14 residues.

The V and J genes are TRBV28 and TRBJ1-1; a possible D gene is TRBD1 (5 bases). Trimming cost V 3 bases and J 5 bases, with 13 bases left between them. The CDR3 consists of 14 residues. From germline, CDR1 is MDHEN and CDR2 SYDVKM. CDR3 region: CASSFRGLGTEAFF. The CDR3 bases are TGTGCCAGCAGTTTCCGGGGGTTGGGAACTGAAGCTTTCTTT.

J is TRBJ1-2 and V is TRBV5-6, with D perhaps matching TRBD1 (5 bases). This CDR3 has 14 amino acids. The V end lost 4 bases, the J end lost 0 bases, and 10 bases lay between the germline ends. The germline CDR1 and CDR2 sequences are SGHDT and YYEEEE. The CDR3 region has the DNA TGTGCCAGCAGCCCGGGGGGGGCTAACTATGGCTACACCTTC. Encoded protein: CASSPGGANYGYTF.

This clone was detected only once. The V and J genes are TRBV6-1 and TRBJ2-7; TRBD1 aligns across 11 bases. With 8 bases clipped from V and 3 bases from J, the junction kept 6 bases outside the gene matches. This CDR3 is built from 14 residues. From germline, CDR1 is MNHNS and CDR2 SASEGT. DNA of the CDR3: TGTGCCAGCTATTCCGGGACAGGGGGCTACGAGCAGTACTTC. This sequence encodes CASYSGTGGYEQYF.

The chain employs TRBV6-5 and TRBJ2-3; D may be TRBD2 (6 bases). Trimming removed 0 bases from V and 4 bases from J, with 11 bases in between. CDR1 is MNHEY and CDR2 is SVGAGI in the germline V gene. This CDR3 spans 15 amino acids. CDR3 sequence: CASSYSHGEADTQYF. CDR3 sequence (DNA): TGTGCCAGCAGTTACTCGCACGGGGAGGCAGATACGCAGTATTTT.

The chain has TRBV5-6 and TRBJ2-3; D is undetermined. CDR1 is SGHDT, CDR2 YYEEEE, per germline. This CDR3 has 15 residues. Trimming left V 2 bases short and J 0 bases short, with 10 bases between. The CDR3 DNA reads TGTGCCAGCAGCTTATCTCCCCTGAGCACAGATACGCAGTATTTT. This encodes CASSLSPLSTDTQYF.

The chain employs TRBV29-1 and TRBJ1-1, with TRBD1 matching over 7 bases. CDR3 length equals 13 residues. After removal of 6 bases from V and 4 bases from J, the junction contained 8 bases not matched to a gene. Per germline, CDR1 SQVTM and CDR2 ANQGSEA. CDR3 protein: CSVGTAQGTEAFF. CDR3 nucleotide sequence: TGCAGCGTAGGGACAGCGCAAGGCACTGAAGCTTTCTTT.

The chain uses TRBV10-3 and TRBJ2-2, with 12 bases fitting TRBD2. The V segment lost 5 bases and the J segment 6 bases; nucleotides outside the gene matches: 4. Germline V gives CDR1 ENHRY, CDR2 SYGVKD. The CDR3 has 15 amino acids. CDR3 nucleotide sequence: TGTGCCATCAGTCCTAGCGGGGGGGTCCCCGGGGAGCTGTTTTTT. It specifies CAISPSGGVPGELFF.